The clone carrying this T cell receptor beta chain was counted ten times or more. No antigen is known for it. This specimen belongs to a study of T-cell memory formation after mild COVID-19. For the study at large: TCR clusters were mostly donor specific.

Study results and limitations: Cross-reactive memory appears to have joined, as suggested by some responding clones showing up in pre-infection memory.

Amplification by 5'RACE using constant-segment primers produced TCR alpha and TCR beta cDNA libraries that carried sample barcodes and UMIs. TCRdb passed the 5' RACE reads through MiXCR, listing each CDR3 protein once. The data hold approximately 350,000 distinct CDR3 sequences, with 14% observed a single time. From germline, CDR1 is SGHTA and CDR2 FQGNSA. Trimming took 2 bases from V and 2 from J, leaving 15 bases between them. The CDR3 totals 16 residues. Sequenced material: PBMCs or a T cell subset sorted from them (not recorded which). The gene calls are TRBV7-2 and TRBJ2-5; D unresolved. This sequence originates from a man between 18 and 29 years old who had mild COVID-19 (a few samples of this study predate the infection). Cell type and time point are not known. The CDR3: CASSLRIPINQETQYF. The CDR3 nucleotides are TGTGCCAGCAGCTTACGGATACCGATTAATCAAGAGACCCAGTACTTC.